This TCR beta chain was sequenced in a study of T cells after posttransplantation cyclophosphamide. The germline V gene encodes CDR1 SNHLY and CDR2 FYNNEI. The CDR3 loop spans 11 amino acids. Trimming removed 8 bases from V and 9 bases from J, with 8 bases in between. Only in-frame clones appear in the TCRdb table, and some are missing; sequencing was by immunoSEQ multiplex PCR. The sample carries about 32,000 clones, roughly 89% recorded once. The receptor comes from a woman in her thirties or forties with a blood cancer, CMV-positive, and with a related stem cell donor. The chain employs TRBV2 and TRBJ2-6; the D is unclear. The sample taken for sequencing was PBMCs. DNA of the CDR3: TGTGCCAGCGCAAACGGCAACGTCCTGACTTTC. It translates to CASANGNVLTF.